A selection of T cell receptor beta chains follows, all from one sample in a study of blood T cell repertoires in COVID-19. Sequencing was performed with immunoSEQ multiplex PCR; in TCRdb, only in-frame clones are kept and a portion is missing. The repertoire holds 230,000 or so clones, with around four fifths as singletons. The specimen sequenced was peripheral blood. The origin of the receptors is a man younger than 40 with active or convalescent COVID-19. CDR3s include the opening cysteine and the closing phenylalanine or tryptophan. Fields, in order: clone size, J gene, D gene, V gene, CDR3 protein, CDR3 DNA. D genes are given only for firm matches. Some rows mark clone size as missing; the rest say once, few, many or name a class of expanded clone.

NA,TRBJ1-5,NA,TRBV28,CASSLNQAPYGNQPQHF,TGTGCCAGCAGTTTAAACCAGGCCCCTTATGGCAATCAGCCCCAGCATTTT
NA,TRBJ2-7,TRBD1,TRBV6-5,CASHASRGLGYEQYF,TGTGCCAGCCACGCATCCAGGGGGCTAGGGTACGAGCAGTACTTC
few,TRBJ2-3,TRBD2,TRBV5-1,CASSLPLAGGTDTQYF,TGCGCCAGCAGCCTCCCACTAGCGGGGGGCACAGATACGCAGTATTTT
NA,TRBJ2-3,NA,TRBV6-6,CASSYQVSADTQYF,TGTGCCAGCAGTTACCAGGTCTCGGCAGATACGCAGTATTTT
NA,TRBJ2-1,TRBD2,TRBV5-1,CASQGLAGSSYNEQFF,TGCGCCAGCCAGGGACTAGCGGGGAGCTCCTACAATGAGCAGTTCTTC
NA,TRBJ2-1,NA,TRBV5-4,CASSLEGGVSSYNEQFF,TGTGCCAGCAGCTTGGAAGGGGGGGTAAGCTCCTACAATGAGCAGTTCTTC
many,TRBJ2-7,NA,TRBV6-5,CASSYYGGLNYEQYF,TGTGCCAGCAGTTACTACGGGGGGCTGAACTACGAGCAGTACTTC
once,TRBJ2-1,NA,TRBV18,CASSPRTKNNNEQFF,TGTGCCAGCTCACCGAGGACTAAGAACAACAATGAGCAGTTCTTC
NA,TRBJ2-7,NA,TRBV6-5,CASSYSGGGLYEQYF,TGTGCCAGCAGTTACTCAGGGGGGGGTTTATACGAGCAGTACTTC
NA,TRBJ1-2,TRBD1,TRBV10-3,CAISEKPGGAGGYTF,TGTGCCATCAGTGAAAAACCAGGGGGCGCAGGTGGCTACACCTTC
NA,TRBJ2-7,NA,TRBV18,CASSPGTTLHRGEQYF,TGTGCCAGCTCACCAGGAACCACGCTTCACCGCGGCGAGCAGTACTTC
NA,TRBJ2-1,TRBD2,TRBV30,CAWTGLAGYNEQFF,TGTGCCTGGACTGGACTAGCGGGATACAATGAGCAGTTCTTC
NA,TRBJ2-5,TRBD2,TRBV4-1,CASSQMRERQTQYF,TGCGCCAGCAGCCAAATGCGGGAGAGGCAGACCCAGTACTTC
NA,TRBJ1-6,TRBD1,TRBV4-2,CASSQDMQGAGPLHF,TGTGCCAGCAGCCAAGATATGCAGGGGGCAGGGCCCCTCCACTTT
NA,TRBJ2-3,TRBD2,TRBV4-3,CASSQDRSSGVDTQYF,TGCGCCAGCAGCCAAGATCGGAGTAGCGGGGTGGATACGCAGTATTTT
NA,TRBJ2-1,TRBD2,TRBV27,CASSLSSGRAGEQFF,TGTGCCAGCAGTTTAAGCAGCGGGAGGGCCGGTGAGCAGTTCTTC
NA,TRBJ2-7,TRBD1,TRBV7-9,CASSFTGTGVGEQYF,TGTGCCAGCAGCTTCACCGGGACAGGGGTAGGCGAGCAGTACTTC
NA,TRBJ2-2,TRBD1,TRBV24-1,CATSDPGQGDTGELFF,TGTGCCACCAGTGATCCCGGACAGGGAGACACCGGGGAGCTGTTTTTT
NA,TRBJ1-2,NA,TRBV3-1/TRBV3-2,CASSQDHRGGGYTF,TGTGCCAGCAGCCAAGATCACCGGGGTGGCGGCTACACCTTC
NA,TRBJ1-4,TRBD1,TRBV10-2,CASGGQGGEKLFF,TGCGCCAGCGGGGGACAGGGGGGAGAAAAACTGTTTTTT
NA,TRBJ1-1,NA,TRBV19,CASTRGGNTEAFF,TGTGCCAGCACCCGAGGGGGGAACACTGAAGCTTTCTTT
NA,TRBJ2-5,NA,TRBV7-2,CASSTSTVQETQYF,TGTGCCAGCAGCACTAGTACTGTACAAGAGACCCAGTACTTC
NA,TRBJ2-1,TRBD2,TRBV18,CASSRWLPGGPPNEQFF,TGTGCCAGCTCAAGGTGGCTTCCGGGAGGGCCCCCCAATGAGCAGTTCTTC
NA,TRBJ1-1,NA,TRBV7-9,CASSLAWGVAAFF,TGTGCCAGCAGCTTAGCTTGGGGGGTTGCAGCTTTCTTT
NA,TRBJ1-1,NA,TRBV6-2/TRBV6-3,CASSYSMMSSEAFF,TGTGCCAGCAGTTACTCGATGATGAGTTCTGAAGCTTTCTTT
NA,TRBJ2-1,TRBD2,TRBV20-1,CSASPPGLAGDNEQFF,TGCAGTGCTAGTCCACCGGGACTAGCGGGAGACAATGAGCAGTTCTTC
few,TRBJ2-1,TRBD2,TRBV19,CASSIDPLNRLAGGPNEQFF,TGTGCCAGTAGTATAGATCCCCTCAACCGACTAGCGGGGGGTCCCAATGAGCAGTTCTTC
NA,TRBJ1-2,NA,TRBV6-6,CATSPDGVVGYTF,TGTGCCACCTCACCGGACGGGGTTGTCGGCTACACCTTC
NA,TRBJ1-1,TRBD1,TRBV14,CASSQERGRPLAEAFF,TGTGCCAGCAGCCAAGAGAGGGGGCGGCCTTTGGCTGAAGCTTTCTTT
NA,TRBJ2-5,TRBD2,TRBV28,CASSPAAIAGGLKTQYF,TGTGCCAGCAGCCCCGCGGCCATAGCGGGAGGGCTGAAGACCCAGTACTTC
once,TRBJ1-5,TRBD1,TRBV5-1,CASSLGDRYNQPQHF,TGCGCCAGCAGCTTGGGGGACAGATACAATCAGCCCCAGCATTTT
NA,TRBJ1-4,TRBD1,TRBV6-2/TRBV6-3,CASSQGEGETNEKLFF,TGTGCCAGCAGCCAGGGGGAAGGAGAAACTAATGAAAAACTGTTTTTT
once,TRBJ2-3,NA,TRBV10-3,CAISVGGGTDTQYF,TGTGCCATCAGTGTGGGCGGGGGCACAGATACGCAGTATTTT
NA,TRBJ2-7,NA,TRBV21-1,CASTLKAGGVSYEQYF,TGTGCCAGCACGTTAAAAGCGGGAGGAGTGTCCTACGAGCAGTACTTC
few,TRBJ2-7,TRBD2,TRBV3-1/TRBV3-2,CASSQGLADSYEQYF,TGTGCCAGCAGCCAGGGACTAGCGGACTCCTACGAGCAGTACTTC
many,TRBJ2-3,NA,TRBV9,CASSGGRGATDTQYF,TGTGCCAGCAGCGGGGGTAGGGGCGCCACAGATACGCAGTATTTT
NA,TRBJ1-3,TRBD1,TRBV28,CASRQGGGNTIYF,TGTGCCAGCAGACAGGGGGGTGGAAACACCATATATTTT
NA,TRBJ1-2,TRBD1,TRBV27,CASSTYRGNYGYTF,TGTGCCAGCAGTACCTACAGGGGAAACTATGGCTACACCTTC
once,TRBJ2-1,NA,TRBV7-8,CASSLVLIGTQINEQFF,TGTGCCAGCAGCTTAGTATTAATTGGGACTCAAATCAATGAGCAGTTCTTC
NA,TRBJ1-2,NA,TRBV5-1,CASSLSGRGGYTF,TGCGCCAGCAGCTTGTCGGGGCGGGGAGGCTACACCTTC
once,TRBJ2-5,TRBD1,TRBV30,CAWSVWGDRGLQETQYF,TGTGCCTGGAGTGTTTGGGGTGACAGGGGGCTCCAAGAGACCCAGTACTTC
NA,TRBJ2-7,NA,TRBV6-5,CASSYSRSGIEQYF,TGTGCCAGCAGTTACTCGAGGTCAGGGATCGAGCAGTACTTC
few,TRBJ1-1,TRBD1,TRBV5-1,CASSRDRDLGEAFF,TGCGCCAGCAGCCGCGACAGGGATTTGGGTGAAGCTTTCTTT
NA,TRBJ2-7,NA,TRBV28,CASSFPLAYEQYF,TGTGCCAGCAGTTTTCCTCTAGCCTACGAGCAGTACTTC
NA,TRBJ2-3,NA,TRBV28,CASSHTTDTQYF,TGTGCCAGCAGTCACACCACAGATACGCAGTATTTT
NA,TRBJ1-2,TRBD1,TRBV29-1,CSAQGQGALDYTF,TGCAGCGCCCAGGGACAGGGGGCCTTAGACTACACCTTC
NA,TRBJ2-1,NA,TRBV6-6,CASSVGAGKFF,TGTGCCAGCAGCGTGGGCGCCGGGAAGTTCTTC
NA,TRBJ2-5,NA,TRBV5-1,CASSRGTNQETQYF,TGCGCCAGCAGCCGGGGGACCAATCAAGAGACCCAGTACTTC
NA,TRBJ2-1,NA,TRBV13,CASSLSRAWYEQFF,TGTGCCAGCAGCTTATCCAGGGCTTGGTATGAGCAGTTCTTC
few,TRBJ1-2,NA,TRBV1,CTSIRPDRGLYYGYTF,TGCACCAGCATACGACCCGACAGGGGGCTCTACTATGGCTACACCTTC
NA,TRBJ1-3,NA,TRBV9,CASSVDRNTIYF,TGTGCCAGCAGCGTAGACCGGAACACCATATATTTT
NA,TRBJ1-5,TRBD1,TRBV6-5,CASKTGQGRNQPQHF,TGTGCCAGCAAAACGGGACAGGGGCGCAATCAGCCCCAGCATTTT
NA,TRBJ1-2,NA,TRBV6-6,CAVRGGSPGANYGYTF,TGTGCGGTGAGGGGGGGGTCACCCGGAGCTAACTATGGCTACACCTTC
NA,TRBJ1-1,TRBD1,TRBV10-3,CAISETGGTEAFF,TGTGCCATCAGTGAAACAGGGGGCACTGAAGCTTTCTTT
NA,TRBJ2-3,NA,TRBV10-2,CASSGLFPDTQYF,TGCGCCAGTTCTGGACTATTTCCAGATACGCAGTATTTT
NA,TRBJ2-7,NA,TRBV13,CASSPGNSYEQYF,TGTGCCAGCAGCCCCGGGAATTCCTACGAGCAGTACTTC
NA,TRBJ1-3,NA,TRBV7-8,CASSSHSSGNTIYF,TGTGCCAGCAGCTCCCATAGCTCTGGAAACACCATATATTTT
once,TRBJ2-3,NA,TRBV11-2,CASSLSSTDTQYF,TGTGCCAGCAGCCTATCATCCACAGATACGCAGTATTTT